This T cell receptor beta chain was identified in a study of response to subunit inactivated influenza vaccine. Study-level results: With each seasonal influenza vaccination, the authors suggested, few new T cells are recruited.

To note about this clonotype: Antigen unknown.

Each CDR3 protein gets one entry after TCRdb re-called the RT-PCR reads with MiXCR. The top ten hold roughly a tenth of the sample, which has about 570,000 distinct CDR3 sequences, 10% to 15% seen once. This CDR3 has 14 residues. V shed 6 bases and J 1 base; nucleotides not matched to a gene: 4. CDR1 and CDR2 (germline): DFQATT, SNEGSKA (reference sequence). The chain recombines TRBV20-1 with TRBJ1-2; 11 nucleotides line up with TRBD1. The sequences come from PBMCs from blood, collected on the day of vaccination. This receptor was obtained from a man between 45 and 60 years old who received an inactivated influenza vaccine. The CDR3 here is CSAGGQGVNYGYTF. CDR3 nucleotides: TGCAGTGCGGGGGGACAGGGGGTTAACTATGGCTACACCTTC.